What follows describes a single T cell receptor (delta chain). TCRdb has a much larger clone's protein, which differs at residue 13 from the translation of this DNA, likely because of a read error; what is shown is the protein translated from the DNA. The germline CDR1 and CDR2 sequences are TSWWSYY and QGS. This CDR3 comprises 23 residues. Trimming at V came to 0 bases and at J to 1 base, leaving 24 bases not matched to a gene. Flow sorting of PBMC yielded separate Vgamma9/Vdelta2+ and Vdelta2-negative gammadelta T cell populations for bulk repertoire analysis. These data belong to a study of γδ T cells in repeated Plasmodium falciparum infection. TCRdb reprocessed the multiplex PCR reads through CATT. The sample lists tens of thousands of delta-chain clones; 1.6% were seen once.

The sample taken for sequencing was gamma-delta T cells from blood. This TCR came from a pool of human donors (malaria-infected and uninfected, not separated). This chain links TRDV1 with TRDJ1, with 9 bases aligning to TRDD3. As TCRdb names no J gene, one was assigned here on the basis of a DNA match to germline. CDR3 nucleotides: TGTGCTCTTGGGGAACTTGACCTACCCTGGGGGATCATACCTCCTTTGTCCACCGATAAACTCATCTTT. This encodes CALGELDLPWGIIPPLSTDKLIF.